The sequence of this T cell receptor beta chain was determined in a study of blood T cell repertoires in COVID-19. Across the study: The origin of the acute and convalescent COVID-19 samples was the United States, Italy and Spain.

The repertoire was sequenced with immunoSEQ multiplex PCR; TCRdb's copy has only in-frame clones and lacks some. The data hold 400,000 to 550,000 clones, with approximately 90% observed a single time. Sequenced material: peripheral blood. The sequence was obtained from a woman in her 30s with acute or convalescent COVID-19.

This CDR3 is CASSPPGSDRGGGYTF. The CDR3, as DNA: TGTGCCAGCAGCCCCCCGGGATCGGACAGGGGTGGGGGCTACACCTTC. The J gene is TRBJ1-2, the V gene TRBV5-6; 9 bases agree with TRBD1. V trimming: 4 bases; J trimming: 8 bases; junction bases outside the gene matches: 15. This CDR3 is built from 16 residues. Germline-derived CDR1 and CDR2 are SGHDT and YYEEEE.